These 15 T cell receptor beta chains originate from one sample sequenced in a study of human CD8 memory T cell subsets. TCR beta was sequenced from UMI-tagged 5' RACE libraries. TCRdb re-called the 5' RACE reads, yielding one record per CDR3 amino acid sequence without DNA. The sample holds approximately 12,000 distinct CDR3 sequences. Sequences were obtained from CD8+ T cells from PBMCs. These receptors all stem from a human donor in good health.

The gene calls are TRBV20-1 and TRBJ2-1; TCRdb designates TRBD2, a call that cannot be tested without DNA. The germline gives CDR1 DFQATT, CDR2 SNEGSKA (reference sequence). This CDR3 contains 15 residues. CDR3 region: CSARGLAGAYNEQFF.

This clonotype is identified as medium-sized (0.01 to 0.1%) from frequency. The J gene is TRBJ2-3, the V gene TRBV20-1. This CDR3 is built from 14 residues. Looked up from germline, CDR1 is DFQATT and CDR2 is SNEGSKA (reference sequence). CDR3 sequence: CSASPWTSADTQYF.

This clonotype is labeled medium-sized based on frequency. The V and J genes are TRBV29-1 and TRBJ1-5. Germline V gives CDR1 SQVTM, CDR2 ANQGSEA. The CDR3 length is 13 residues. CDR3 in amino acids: CSVGLGADQPQHF. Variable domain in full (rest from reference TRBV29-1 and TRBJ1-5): SAVISQKPSRDICQRGTSLTIQCQVDSQVTMMFWYRQQPGQSLTLIATANQGSEATYESGFVIDKFPISRPNLTFSTLTVSNMSPEDSSIYLCSVGLGADQPQHFGDGTRLSIL.

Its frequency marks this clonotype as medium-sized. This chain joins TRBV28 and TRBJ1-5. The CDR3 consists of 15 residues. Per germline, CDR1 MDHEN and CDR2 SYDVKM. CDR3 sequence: CASSLLAVINQPQHF.

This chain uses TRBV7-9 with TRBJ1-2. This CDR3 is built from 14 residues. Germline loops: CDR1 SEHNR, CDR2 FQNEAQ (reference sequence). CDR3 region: CASSMTTANYGYTF.

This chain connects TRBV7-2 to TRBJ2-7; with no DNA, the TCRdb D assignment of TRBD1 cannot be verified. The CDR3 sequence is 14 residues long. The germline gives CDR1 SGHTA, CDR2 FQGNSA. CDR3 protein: CASSIWDRTYEQYF.

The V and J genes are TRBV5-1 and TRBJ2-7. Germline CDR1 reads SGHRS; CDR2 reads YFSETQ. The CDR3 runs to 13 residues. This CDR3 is CASSWEDAYEQYF.

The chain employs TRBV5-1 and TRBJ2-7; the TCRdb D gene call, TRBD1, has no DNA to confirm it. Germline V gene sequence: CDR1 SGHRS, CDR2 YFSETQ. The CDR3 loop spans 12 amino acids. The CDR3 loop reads CASSLAGDEQYF.

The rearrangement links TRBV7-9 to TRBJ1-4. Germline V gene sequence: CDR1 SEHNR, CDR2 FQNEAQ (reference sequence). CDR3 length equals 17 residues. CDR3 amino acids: CASSLVAAQWDNEKLFF.

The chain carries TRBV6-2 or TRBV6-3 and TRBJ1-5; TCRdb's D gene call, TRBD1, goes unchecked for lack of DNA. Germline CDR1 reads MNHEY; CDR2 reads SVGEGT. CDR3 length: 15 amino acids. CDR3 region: CASSYDTGVYQPQHF.

The CDR3 sequence is CATSRDEQGELNEKLFF. This chain uses TRBV15 with TRBJ1-4; TCRdb gives TRBD1 as the D gene, but with no DNA this cannot be confirmed. Germline V gene sequence: CDR1 LNHNV, CDR2 YYDKDF (reference sequence). The CDR3 length is 17 residues. The variable domain in full, completed from reference TRBV15 and TRBJ1-4, reads DAMVIQNPRYQVTQFGKPVTLSCSQTLNHNVMYWYQQKSSQAPKLLFHYYDKDFNNEADTPDNFQSRRPNTSFCFLDIRSPGLGDTAMYLCATSRDEQGELNEKLFFGSGTQLSVL.

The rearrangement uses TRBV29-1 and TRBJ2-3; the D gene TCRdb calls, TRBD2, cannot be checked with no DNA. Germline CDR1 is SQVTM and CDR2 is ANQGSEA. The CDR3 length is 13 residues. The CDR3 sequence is CSDYKEGTDTQYF.

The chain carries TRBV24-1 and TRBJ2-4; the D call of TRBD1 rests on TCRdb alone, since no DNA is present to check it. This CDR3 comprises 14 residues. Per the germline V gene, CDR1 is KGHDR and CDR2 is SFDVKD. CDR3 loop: CATSEGDGKNIQYF.

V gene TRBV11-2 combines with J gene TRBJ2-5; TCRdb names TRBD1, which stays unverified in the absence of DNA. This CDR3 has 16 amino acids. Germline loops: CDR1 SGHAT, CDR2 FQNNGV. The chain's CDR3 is CASSVPGQPSGETQYF.

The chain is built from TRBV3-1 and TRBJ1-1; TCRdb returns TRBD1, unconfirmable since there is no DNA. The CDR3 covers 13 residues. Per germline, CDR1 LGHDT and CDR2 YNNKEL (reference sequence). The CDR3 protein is CASSQAGGDEAFF.